What follows is one TCR beta chain and its context. The sample belongs to a study of T cell changes during pregnancy in multiple sclerosis. Sequencing used immunoSEQ multiplex PCR; TCRdb keeps in-frame clones, though not all of them. In the table there are about 44,000 clones, 80% to 95% of which are singletons. From germline, CDR1 is SNHLY and CDR2 FYNNEI. V was cut by 4 bases and J by 9 bases, with 16 bases left in between. This CDR3 is built from 14 residues. The sequence came from a female donor with multiple sclerosis, enrolled in a pregnancy study. V gene TRBV2 combines with J gene TRBJ2-1; D might be TRBD1 (7 bases). The sample in question was CD4+ T cells from peripheral blood mononuclear cells, obtained in the first trimester of pregnancy. This CDR3 reads CASSVMTGRSEQFF. CDR3 sequence (DNA): TGTGCCAGCAGTGTCATGACAGGGAGGAGTGAGCAGTTCTTC.